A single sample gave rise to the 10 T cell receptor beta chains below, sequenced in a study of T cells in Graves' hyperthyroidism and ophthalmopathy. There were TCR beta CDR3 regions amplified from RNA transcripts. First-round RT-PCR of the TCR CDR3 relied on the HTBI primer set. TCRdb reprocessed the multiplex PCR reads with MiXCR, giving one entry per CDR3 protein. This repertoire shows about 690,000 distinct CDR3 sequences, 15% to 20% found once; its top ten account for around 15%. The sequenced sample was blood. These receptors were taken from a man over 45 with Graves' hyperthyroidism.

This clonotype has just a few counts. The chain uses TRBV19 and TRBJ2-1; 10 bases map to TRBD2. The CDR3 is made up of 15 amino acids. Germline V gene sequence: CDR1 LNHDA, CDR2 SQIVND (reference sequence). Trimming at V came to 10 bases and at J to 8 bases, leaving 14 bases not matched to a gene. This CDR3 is CATSSSASGSDEQFF. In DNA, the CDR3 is TGTGCCACTAGCTCCTCGGCTAGCGGGAGTGATGAGCAGTTCTTC.

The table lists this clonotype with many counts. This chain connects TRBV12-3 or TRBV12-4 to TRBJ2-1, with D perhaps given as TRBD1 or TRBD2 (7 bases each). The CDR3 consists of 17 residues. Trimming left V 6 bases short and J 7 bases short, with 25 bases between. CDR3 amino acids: CASRPGGLGGSENEQFF. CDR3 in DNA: TGTGCCAGCAGACCAGGGGGGCTTGGCGGGAGTGAGAATGAGCAGTTCTTC.

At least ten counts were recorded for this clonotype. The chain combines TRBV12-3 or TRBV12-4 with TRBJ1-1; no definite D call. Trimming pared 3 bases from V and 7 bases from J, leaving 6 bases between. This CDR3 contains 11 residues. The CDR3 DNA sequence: TGTGCCAGCAGTTTGGTCAGTGAAGCTTTCTTT. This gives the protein CASSLVSEAFF.

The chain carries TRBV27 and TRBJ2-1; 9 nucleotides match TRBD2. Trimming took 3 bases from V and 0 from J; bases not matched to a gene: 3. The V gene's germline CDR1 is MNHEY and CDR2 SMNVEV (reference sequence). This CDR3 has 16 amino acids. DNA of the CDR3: TGTGCCAGCAGTTTCCTAGCGGGGCGCTCCTACAATGAGCAGTTCTTC. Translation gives CASSFLAGRSYNEQFF.

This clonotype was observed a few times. CDR3 protein: CSARGAGAGGELFF. The DNA of the CDR3 is TGCAGTGCTAGGGGAGCGGGAGCGGGCGGGGAGCTGTTTTTT. The chain employs TRBV20-1 and TRBJ2-2, with 8 positions matching TRBD2. The V gene's germline CDR1 is DFQATT and CDR2 SNEGSKA (reference sequence). CDR3 length: 14 residues. V was pared by 3 bases and J by 7 bases, with 7 bases of the junction left unmatched.

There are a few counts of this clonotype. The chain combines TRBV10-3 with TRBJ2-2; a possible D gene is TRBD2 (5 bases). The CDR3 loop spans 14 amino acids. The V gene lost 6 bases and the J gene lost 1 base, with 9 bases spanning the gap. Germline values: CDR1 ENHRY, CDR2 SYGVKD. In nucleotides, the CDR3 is TGTGCCATCAGACGGACTGGGAACACCGGGGAGCTGTTTTTT. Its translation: CAIRRTGNTGELFF.

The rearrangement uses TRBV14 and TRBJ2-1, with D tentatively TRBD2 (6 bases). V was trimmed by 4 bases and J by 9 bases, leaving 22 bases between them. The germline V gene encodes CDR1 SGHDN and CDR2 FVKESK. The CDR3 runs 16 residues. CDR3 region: CASSLHGTGLRVEQFF. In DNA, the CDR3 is TGTGCCAGCAGCCTACATGGGACTGGACTCCGCGTTGAGCAGTTCTTC. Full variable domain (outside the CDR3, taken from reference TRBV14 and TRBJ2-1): EAGVTQFPSHSVIEKGQTVTLRCDPISGHDNLYWYRRVMGKEIKFLLHFVKESKQDESGMPNNRFLAERTGGTYSTLKVQPAELEDSGVYFCASSLHGTGLRVEQFFGPGTRLTVL.

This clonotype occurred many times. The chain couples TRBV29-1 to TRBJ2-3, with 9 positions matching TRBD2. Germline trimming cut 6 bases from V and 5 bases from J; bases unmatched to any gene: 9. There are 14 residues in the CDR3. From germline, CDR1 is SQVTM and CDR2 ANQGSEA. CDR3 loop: CSVRSGGSLDTQYF. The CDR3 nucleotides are TGCAGCGTACGTAGCGGGGGATCTTTAGATACGCAGTATTTT.

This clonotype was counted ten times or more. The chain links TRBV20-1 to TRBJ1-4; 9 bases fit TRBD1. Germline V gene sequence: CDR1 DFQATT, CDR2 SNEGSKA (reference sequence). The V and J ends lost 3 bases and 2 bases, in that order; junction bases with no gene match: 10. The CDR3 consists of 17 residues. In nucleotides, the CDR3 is TGCAGTGCTAGCCGTCGGGACAGGGTATCGACTAATGAAAAACTGTTTTTT. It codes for CSASRRDRVSTNEKLFF.

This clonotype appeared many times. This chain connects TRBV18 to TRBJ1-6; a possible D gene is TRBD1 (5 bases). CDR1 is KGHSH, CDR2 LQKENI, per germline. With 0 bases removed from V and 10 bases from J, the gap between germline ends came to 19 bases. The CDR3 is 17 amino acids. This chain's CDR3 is CASSPPSSGPARSPLHF. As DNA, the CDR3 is TGTGCCAGCTCACCACCATCATCGGGACCTGCCAGATCACCCCTCCACTTT.